Presented here are 27 T cell receptor beta chains from one specimen sequenced in a study of blood T cell repertoires in COVID-19. Assay: immunoSEQ multiplex PCR; the TCRdb copy retains only in-frame clones and omits some. The sample lists a few hundred thousand clones, approximately 90% occurring once. Sequencing was performed on PBMCs or T cells enriched from blood (not recorded which). These receptors were collected from a woman younger than 30 who had recovered from COVID-19.

Details on this clone: This CDR3 is also generated by other DNA sequences in the sample. The chain uses TRBV18 and TRBJ1-4; TRBD1 might be the D (5 bases). This CDR3 comprises 14 residues. V dropped 2 bases and J dropped 3 bases, with 7 bases sitting between them. The germline V gene encodes CDR1 KGHSH and CDR2 LQKENI. The CDR3 here is CASSPRGSNEKLFF. CDR3 bases: TGTGCCAGCTCACCAAGGGGTTCTAATGAAAAACTGTTTTTT.

Here the CDR3 DNA reads TGTGCCAGCAGCTTAGGGATTTCCGGGACAGCGGGGGCAGGGGGGCAGTACTTC. Protein: CASSLGISGTAGAGGQYF. The V and J genes are TRBV7-2 and TRBJ2-7; D might be TRBD2 (8 bases). Germline V CDR1 and CDR2: SGHTA, FQGNSA. V gave up 1 base and J gave up 9 bases, with 28 bases separating them. This CDR3 comprises 18 residues.

The chain joins TRBV9 to TRBJ1-2, with D unresolved. V lost 4 bases and J 8 bases, leaving 12 bases between the germline ends. Germline CDR1 SGDLS, CDR2 YYNGEE. This CDR3 comprises 12 residues. The CDR3 spells CASSPGFGGYTF. CDR3 in DNA: TGTGCCAGCAGCCCCGGGTTTGGGGGCTACACCTTC.

J is TRBJ2-3 and V is TRBV24-1; 7 bases align to TRBD1. Germline V gene data show CDR1 as KGHDR and CDR2 as SFDVKD. V gave up 3 bases and J gave up 2 bases; unmatched junction bases: 7. The CDR3 spans 16 residues. The chain's CDR3 is CATSDHRQGFTDTQYF. The CDR3 nucleotides read TGTGCCACCAGTGATCACCGACAGGGTTTCACAGATACGCAGTATTTT.

The chain has TRBV4-1 and TRBJ1-4; the D is unclear. The CDR3 is 16 residues long. Germline CDR1 is MGHRA and CDR2 is YSYEKL. Trimming removed 1 base at V and 6 bases at J, with 15 bases between. CDR3 nucleotides: TGCGCCAGCAGCCAAGTGATCGGGAACCCTCATGAAAAACTGTTTTTT. This translates into CASSQVIGNPHEKLFF.

This chain joins TRBV10-2 and TRBJ2-3; 10 positions match TRBD2. The J segment lost 5 bases and the V segment lost 6 bases, leaving 5 bases of the junction unmatched. This CDR3 is 14 amino acids long. Germline CDR1 and CDR2: WSHSY and SAAADI. In DNA form, the CDR3 reads TGCGCCAGCAGACCTAGCGGGGGCGGAGATACGCAGTATTTT. Protein: CASRPSGGGDTQYF.

The J gene is TRBJ1-1, the V gene TRBV4-1; weak D call: TRBD1 (6 bases). Trimming removed 3 bases at V and 11 bases at J, with 13 bases between. The CDR3 contains 12 residues. Germline CDR1 MGHRA, CDR2 YSYEKL. CDR3 in amino acids: CASSHSQGWAFF. The CDR3 bases are TGCGCCAGCAGCCATTCCCAGGGGTGGGCTTTCTTT.

Notes on this clone: The same CDR3 also results from other DNA sequences found in this sample. The genes are TRBV12-3 or TRBV12-4 and TRBJ1-3, with a weak D call TRBD1 (5 bases). The CDR3 extends over 13 amino acids. Trimming left V 1 base short and J 4 bases short, with 5 bases between. The CDR3 loop is CASSLDRGNTIYF. The CDR3 DNA is TGTGCCAGCAGTTTAGACAGGGGAAACACCATATATTTT.

The J gene is TRBJ2-7, the V gene TRBV3-1 (or the pseudogene TRBV3-2), with 9 bases lining up with TRBD1. The CDR3 covers 19 residues. The germline V gene has CDR1 LGHDT and CDR2 YNNKEL (reference sequence). The J segment lost 3 bases and the V segment lost 0 bases, leaving 15 bases of the junction unmatched. The CDR3 DNA is TGTGCCAGCAGCCAAGACCCCGGGACAGGGCAACCCTTCTTCTACGAGCAGTACTTC. Amino acids: CASSQDPGTGQPFFYEQYF.

This chain joins TRBV25-1 and TRBJ1-1; 10 bases are shared with TRBD1. After removal of 5 bases from V and 3 bases from J, the junction contained 3 bases not matched to a gene. CDR1 MGHDK and CDR2 SYGVNS come from the germline V gene. The CDR3 totals 14 residues. Here the CDR3 DNA reads TGTGCCAGCAGTATCGGGACAGGGGACACTGAAGCTTTCTTT. This gives the protein CASSIGTGDTEAFF.

The chain recombines TRBV6-5 with TRBJ2-7; the match to TRBD2 covers 7 bases. Germline CDR1 is MNHEY and CDR2 is SVGAGI. CDR3 length: 14 residues. Trimming at V came to 6 bases and at J to 2 bases, leaving 7 bases not matched to a gene. The CDR3: CASSLSGIAYEQYF. In nucleotides, the CDR3 is TGTGCCAGCAGCCTCAGCGGGATAGCCTACGAGCAGTACTTC.

V is TRBV15 and J is TRBJ2-7; 8 bases align to TRBD1. With V trimmed by 7 bases and J by 4 bases, 9 bases remained unmatched. Per germline, CDR1 LNHNV and CDR2 YYDKDF (reference sequence). The CDR3 runs 14 residues. The CDR3 region has the DNA TGTGCCACCAAGAGTGGACAGGGACCTTACGAGCAGTACTTC. Translation: CATKSGQGPYEQYF.

V usage is TRBV4-1 and J usage is TRBJ2-1, with D tentatively TRBD2 (5 bases). This CDR3 has 19 residues. Per germline, CDR1 MGHRA and CDR2 YSYEKL. The ends were cut back, 3 bases at V and 5 bases at J, with 26 bases in the middle. The CDR3 protein is CASSQALTLARENHNEQFF. The CDR3 nucleotides are TGCGCCAGCAGCCAGGCCCTTACCTTAGCTAGGGAGAACCACAATGAGCAGTTCTTC.

CDR3 nucleotides: TGTGCCAGCAGTTCGGGACAGATGAACACTGAAGCTTTCTTT. This codes for CASSSGQMNTEAFF. The chain has TRBV28 and TRBJ1-1; 7 nucleotides agree with TRBD1. The V and J ends lost 4 bases and 0 bases, in that order; junction bases with no gene match: 2. This CDR3 region has 14 residues. Looked up from germline, CDR1 is MDHEN and CDR2 is SYDVKM.

This sequence joins TRBV19 and TRBJ1-2, with 9 bases identical to TRBD1. This CDR3 is built from 14 residues. Germline CDR1 is LNHDA and CDR2 is SQIVND (reference sequence). Unmatched junction bases numbered 5, after V lost 7 bases and J lost 2 bases. This chain's CDR3 is CASKQGARNYGYTF. The CDR3 DNA is TGTGCCAGTAAACAGGGGGCGCGGAACTATGGCTACACCTTC.

J is TRBJ2-3 and V is TRBV18; 7 bases agree with TRBD2. The CDR3 runs 16 residues. From germline, CDR1 is KGHSH and CDR2 LQKENI. Trimming took 3 bases from V and 6 from J; bases not matched to a gene: 12. The CDR3: CASSPRTLGEGDTQYF. In DNA form, the CDR3 reads TGTGCCAGCTCACCGCGGACCCTCGGGGAGGGGGATACGCAGTATTTT.

This chain's CDR3 is CASSVGGSNQPQHF. The DNA for the CDR3 is TGTGCCAGCAGTGTGGGGGGAAGCAATCAGCCCCAGCATTTT. This chain joins TRBV3-1 (or the pseudogene TRBV3-2) and TRBJ1-5, with TRBD1 as a possible D gene (5 bases). Deletions cut 6 bases from V and 1 base from J, with 10 bases between. CDR3 length equals 14 residues. Germline loops: CDR1 LGHDT, CDR2 YNNKEL (reference sequence).

This clone came up once. The chain joins TRBV6-1 to TRBJ1-2, with a weak D call TRBD1 (5 bases). This CDR3 is built from 11 residues. Germline CDR1 MNHNS, CDR2 SASEGT. V was shortened by 3 bases and J by 8 bases, with 7 bases between the two germline ends. The CDR3 protein is CASSERDGYTF. Written as DNA, the CDR3 is TGTGCCAGCAGTGAGCGGGACGGCTACACCTTC.

This chain connects TRBV11-2 to TRBJ1-4; D uncertain. V was clipped by 7 bases and J by 3 bases, with 9 bases between them. The V gene's germline CDR1 is SGHAT and CDR2 FQNNGV. The CDR3 has 13 amino acids. The DNA of the CDR3 is TGTGCCAGCACCCCGTTCGCTAATGAAAAACTGTTTTTT. The encoded protein is CASTPFANEKLFF.

V gene TRBV30 combines with J gene TRBJ1-2; D not resolved. The germline V gene encodes CDR1 GTSNPN and CDR2 SVGIG (reference sequence). With 3 bases removed from V and 3 bases from J, the gap between germline ends came to 5 bases. The CDR3 extends over 11 amino acids. CDR3 coding DNA: TGTGCCTGGAGACGGTACTATGGCTACACCTTC. This sequence encodes CAWRRYYGYTF.

The chain uses TRBV24-1 and TRBJ2-1; D may be TRBD1 (6 bases). V lost 9 bases and J 1 base, leaving 12 bases between the germline ends. The germline CDR1 and CDR2 sequences are KGHDR and SFDVKD. The CDR3 totals 14 residues. This CDR3 is CATSPGTSYNEQFF. The CDR3 DNA follows: TGTGCCACCTCGCCGGGGACATCCTACAATGAGCAGTTCTTC.

The chain recombines TRBV9 with TRBJ2-2; 7 positions agree with TRBD2. CDR1 is SGDLS, CDR2 YYNGEE, per germline. Trimming at V came to 0 bases and at J to 5 bases, leaving 10 bases not matched to a gene. The CDR3 contains 17 residues. The CDR3 DNA is TGTGCCAGCAGCGTAGTCCCTGCGGGAGAAGGTACCGGGGAGCTGTTTTTT. Translation: CASSVVPAGEGTGELFF.

This clone was seen a few times. CDR3 protein: CASSLGVRQGAGDEQYF. CDR3 bases: TGCGCCAGCAGCTTAGGAGTAAGACAGGGGGCTGGCGACGAGCAGTACTTC. This sequence joins TRBV5-1 and TRBJ2-7; the match to TRBD1 covers 10 bases. Losses at the gene ends were 2 bases for V and 5 bases for J; bases not matched to a gene: 13. Germline V gene sequence: CDR1 SGHRS, CDR2 YFSETQ. The CDR3 is made up of 17 amino acids.

The CDR3 region has the DNA TGCGCCAGCAGCTCAGCGTCGGGCAGGGTGTACGGAGGCTACACCTTC. Amino acids: CASSSASGRVYGGYTF. The chain is built from TRBV5-1 and TRBJ1-2, with TRBD1 as a possible D gene (5 bases). The CDR3 is made up of 16 amino acids. Germline V gene lookup returns CDR1 SGHRS and CDR2 YFSETQ. V lost 3 bases, J lost 8 bases, and 23 bases lay in between.

Here the CDR3 reads CASSILTGVGDTQYF. As DNA, the CDR3 is TGTGCCAGCAGCATACTGACAGGGGTCGGAGATACGCAGTATTTT. This chain links TRBV7-9 with TRBJ2-3, with 8 bases aligning to TRBD1. CDR3 length: 15 residues. Unmatched junction bases numbered 9, after V lost 5 bases and J lost 5 bases. The germline V gene encodes CDR1 SEHNR and CDR2 FQNEAQ (reference sequence). The whole variable domain, filled in from reference TRBV7-9 and TRBJ2-3, reads DTGVSQNPRHKITKRGQNVTFRCDPISEHNRLYWYRQTLGQGPEFLTYFQNEAQLEKSRLLSDRFSAERPKGSFSTLEIQRTEQGDSAMYLCASSILTGVGDTQYFGPGTRLTVL.

The chain links TRBV18 to TRBJ1-1; 9 nucleotides match TRBD1. The CDR3 has 16 amino acids. In germline, CDR1 is KGHSH, CDR2 LQKENI. V lost 3 bases to trimming and J lost 0 bases; unmatched junction nucleotides: 5. CDR3 sequence: CASSPPTGGMNTEAFF. The CDR3 nucleotides read TGTGCCAGCTCACCCCCGACAGGGGGTATGAACACTGAAGCTTTCTTT.

The count of this clone is one. The CDR3 sequence: CASSSLRVQGVIEAFF. CDR3 nucleotide sequence: TGTGCCAGCAGTTCCCTAAGAGTGCAGGGGGTTATTGAAGCTTTCTTT. The V and J genes are TRBV27 and TRBJ1-1, with TRBD1 matching over 7 bases. Trimming cost V 4 bases and J 7 bases; bases outside gene matches: 15. The CDR3 consists of 16 residues. Germline V lookup: CDR1 MNHEY, CDR2 SMNVEV (reference sequence).